A single sample is the source of the 29 T cell receptor beta chains below, sequenced in a study of blood T cell repertoires in COVID-19. This table comes from immunoSEQ multiplex PCR, and its TCRdb copy is limited to in-frame clones, with some not included. Found here are approximately 130,000 clones, approximately 90% of them singletons; the top ten hold about 1.5%. Sample: peripheral blood. The receptor source for this set is a human donor in a cohort sampled during active COVID-19.

The chain carries TRBV19 and TRBJ1-4; TRBD1 aligns across 9 bases. Germline lookup yields CDR1 LNHDA and CDR2 SQIVND (reference sequence). CDR3 length: 16 residues. Germline trimming cut 8 bases from V and 0 bases from J; bases unmatched to any gene: 7. The CDR3 nucleotides are TGTGCCAGTCGTAGGGGACAGGGTGCAACTAATGAAAAACTGTTTTTT. Its protein product is CASRRGQGATNEKLFF.

CDR3 region: CASRRRTGDPFNYGYTF. The CDR3 nucleotides are TGTGCCAGCAGACGACGGACAGGGGACCCCTTTAACTATGGCTACACCTTC. The chain uses TRBV6-6 and TRBJ1-2, with TRBD1 matching over 9 bases. CDR3 length: 17 amino acids. Per germline, CDR1 MNHNY and CDR2 SVGAGI (reference sequence). V lost 6 bases, J lost 1 base, and 12 bases stayed unmatched.

The chain recombines TRBV7-2 with TRBJ1-5; D may be TRBD1 (6 bases). CDR1 and CDR2 from the germline V gene are SGHTA and FQGNSA. The CDR3 length is 15 residues. V lost 2 bases, J lost 5 bases, and 13 bases lay in between. The CDR3 DNA is TGTGCCAGCAGCTTAAAGTCACAGGGTGATCAGCCCCAGCATTTT. This codes for CASSLKSQGDQPQHF.

The chain is built from TRBV19 and TRBJ2-1; a possible D gene is TRBD2 (6 bases). This CDR3 contains 12 residues. CDR1 is LNHDA, CDR2 SQIVND, per germline (reference sequence). The ends were cut back, 11 bases at V and 5 bases at J, with 13 bases in the middle. The CDR3, as DNA: TGTGCCGTTAGCGGACCTAACAATGAGCAGTTCTTC. The encoded protein is CAVSGPNNEQFF.

CDR3 sequence (DNA): TGCGCCAGCAGCCAAGATCGACAGGGAGGTACTGAAGCTTTCTTT. This translates into CASSQDRQGGTEAFF. The chain employs TRBV4-1 and TRBJ1-1; 7 bases fit TRBD1. In germline, CDR1 is MGHRA, CDR2 YSYEKL. This CDR3 has 15 residues. V shed 0 bases, J shed 5 bases, and the junction held 6 bases outside the gene matches.

The CDR3 is CASSDSAGGSTDTQYF. For the CDR3, the DNA is TGTGCCAGCAGTGACTCCGCGGGGGGGAGCACAGATACGCAGTATTTT. V usage is TRBV6-4 and J usage is TRBJ2-3; 9 bases agree with TRBD2. J gave up 0 bases and V 0 bases, and 1 base lay outside the gene matches. Germline lookup yields CDR1 MRHNA and CDR2 SNTAGT. The CDR3 contains 16 residues.

The chain employs TRBV29-1 and TRBJ2-3; 14 nucleotides line up with TRBD2. V lost 8 bases, J lost 7 bases, and 8 bases stayed unmatched. The germline V gene encodes CDR1 SQVTM and CDR2 ANQGSEA. The CDR3 loop spans 14 amino acids. In DNA, the CDR3 is TGCAGCTCCAGACTAGCGGGGGGGCTAAATACGCAGTATTTT. It encodes CSSRLAGGLNTQYF.

This clone was detected only a few times. The rearrangement joins TRBV10-1 to TRBJ2-1; 12 bases line up with TRBD1. Germline CDR1 WNHNN, CDR2 SYGVQD (reference sequence). V shed 5 bases and J 9 bases; nucleotides not matched to a gene: 8. The CDR3 contains 15 residues. In DNA, the CDR3 is TGCGCCAGCAGTCCCTTGGGACAGGGGGCTTTTGAGCAGTTCTTC. Encoded protein: CASSPLGQGAFEQFF.

The V gene is TRBV5-6, the J gene TRBJ2-7; TRBD2 matches at 11 bases. With 5 bases clipped from V and 2 bases from J, the junction kept 6 bases outside the gene matches. From germline, CDR1 is SGHDT and CDR2 YYEEEE. This CDR3 region has 15 residues. CDR3 in amino acids: CASSPPGLAAYEQYF. CDR3 DNA sequence: TGTGCCAGCAGTCCCCCGGGACTAGCGGCCTACGAGCAGTACTTC.

In this sample, this clone turned up a few times. V gene TRBV6-2 or TRBV6-3 combines with J gene TRBJ2-7; D is uncertain. Germline V gene sequence: CDR1 MNHEY, CDR2 SVGEGT. The CDR3 runs 12 residues. With 4 bases removed from V and 0 bases from J, the gap between germline ends came to 4 bases. CDR3 in DNA: TGTGCCAGCAGTTCCCTCTCCTACGAGCAGTACTTC. Residues: CASSSLSYEQYF.

This rearrangement joins TRBV19 to TRBJ2-1; TRBD2 matches 12 bases. After removal of 4 bases from V and 10 bases from J, the junction contained 14 bases not matched to a gene. CDR3 size: 17 residues. Looked up from germline, CDR1 is LNHDA and CDR2 is SQIVND (reference sequence). The CDR3 bases are TGTGCCAGTAGTACTCCCCGACTAGCGGGAGCCTTGAGGGAGCAGTTCTTC. This translates into CASSTPRLAGALREQFF.

The V gene is TRBV5-1, the J gene TRBJ2-6, with D possibly being TRBD1 (5 bases). Germline V lookup: CDR1 SGHRS, CDR2 YFSETQ. Trimming stripped 3 bases from V and 4 bases from J, with 20 bases between. CDR3 length: 18 residues. The CDR3 DNA reads TGCGCCAGCAGCTCCTTCCCAGGCAGGGCGCGGGGGGCCAACGTCCTGACTTTC. The encoded protein is CASSSFPGRARGANVLTF.

The chain joins TRBV7-6 to TRBJ2-3; D may be TRBD1 (5 bases). This CDR3 has 16 amino acids. Between the trimmed V and J ends, which lost 2 bases and 5 bases, there was a span of 17 bases. The V gene's germline CDR1 is SGHVS and CDR2 FNYEAQ. The chain's CDR3 is CASSLIRGQEEDTQYF. The CDR3 nucleotides are TGTGCCAGCAGCTTAATTAGGGGCCAAGAGGAAGATACGCAGTATTTT.

J is TRBJ2-3 and V is TRBV7-9; 13 nucleotides line up with TRBD2. Germline CDR1 reads SEHNR; CDR2 reads FQNEAQ (reference sequence). J lost 1 base, V lost 5 bases, and 3 bases had no gene match. The CDR3 length is 16 residues. The DNA for the CDR3 is TGTGCCAGCAGCACCGGGACTAGCGGGGGCACAGATACGCAGTATTTT. Encoded protein: CASSTGTSGGTDTQYF. Complete variable domain (other parts from reference TRBV7-9 and TRBJ2-3): DTGVSQNPRHKITKRGQNVTFRCDPISEHNRLYWYRQTLGQGPEFLTYFQNEAQLEKSRLLSDRFSAERPKGSFSTLEIQRTEQGDSAMYLCASSTGTSGGTDTQYFGPGTRLTVL.

V gene TRBV19 combines with J gene TRBJ2-5; D might be TRBD1 (6 bases). Looked up from germline, CDR1 is LNHDA and CDR2 is SQIVND (reference sequence). This CDR3 contains 18 residues. The germline V and J ends were trimmed by 5 bases and 4 bases, with 26 bases remaining between them. CDR3 loop: CASSPSYGTITRGETQYF. Here the CDR3 DNA reads TGTGCCAGTAGTCCCAGCTACGGGACAATAACCAGGGGAGAGACCCAGTACTTC. Looking up the rest from reference TRBV19 and TRBJ2-5 gives the full variable domain: DGGITQSPKYLFRKEGQNVTLSCEQNLNHDAMYWYRQDPGQGLRLIYYSQIVNDFQKGDIAEGYSVSREKKESFPLTVTSAQKNPTAFYLCASSPSYGTITRGETQYFGPGTRLLVL.

The chain joins TRBV5-6 to TRBJ1-6; D is unresolved. Germline V gene lookup returns CDR1 SGHDT and CDR2 YYEEEE. The CDR3 totals 13 residues. The V end lost 0 bases, the J end lost 14 bases, and 12 bases lay between the germline ends. The CDR3 coding sequence is TGTGCCAGCAGCTTGGATGTCTTCGGGTCCCTCCACTTT. Its protein is CASSLDVFGSLHF.

This chain uses TRBV2 with TRBJ2-7; 7 bases fit TRBD2. The V gene's germline CDR1 is SNHLY and CDR2 FYNNEI. There are 14 residues in the CDR3. After removal of 5 bases from V and 4 bases from J, the junction contained 8 bases not matched to a gene. The chain's CDR3 is CASSQGGRAYEQYF. The CDR3 bases are TGTGCCAGCAGTCAGGGAGGGAGGGCTTACGAGCAGTACTTC.

V is TRBV5-1 and J is TRBJ2-1; D gene uncertain. The CDR3 consists of 13 residues. Germline V gene sequence: CDR1 SGHRS, CDR2 YFSETQ. The ends were cut back, 0 bases at V and 9 bases at J, with 10 bases in the middle. DNA of the CDR3: TGCGCCAGCAGCTTGGGGGCAGCCGGTGAGCAGTTCTTC. It encodes CASSLGAAGEQFF.

The chain has TRBV5-1 and TRBJ1-1, with a possible D match to TRBD1 (5 bases). The germline V gene has CDR1 SGHRS and CDR2 YFSETQ. CDR3 length: 16 residues. V was pared by 4 bases and J by 7 bases, with 23 bases between. The DNA for the CDR3 is TGCGCCAGCAGCACCCCGGGGGGGGACGCGGCTGTTGAAGCTTTCTTT. This encodes CASSTPGGDAAVEAFF.

This clone is a singleton in its sample. V and J are TRBV5-1 and TRBJ1-1, with 9 positions matching TRBD1. Trimming cost V 4 bases and J 0 bases; bases outside gene matches: 7. This CDR3 region has 16 residues. The germline V gene has CDR1 SGHRS and CDR2 YFSETQ. CDR3 nucleotides: TGCGCCAGCAGCCTAGGACAGGGGCCTATGAACACTGAAGCTTTCTTT. Its protein is CASSLGQGPMNTEAFF.

The rearrangement joins TRBV18 to TRBJ2-5, with 7 bases identical to TRBD1. The CDR3 runs to 14 residues. The junction had 2 bases not matched to a gene; V was cut back by 1 base and J by 3 bases. The germline CDR1 and CDR2 sequences are KGHSH and LQKENI. The DNA of the CDR3 is TGTGCCAGCTCACCACTGGGACAGAAAGAGACCCAGTACTTC. Protein product: CASSPLGQKETQYF.

As concerns this clone: A read error may be the cause here, since a much bigger clone is one base away. The genes are TRBV11-2 and TRBJ2-1, with D uncertain. This CDR3 spans 11 amino acids. Germline-derived CDR1 and CDR2 are SGHAT and FQNNGV. The chain's CDR3 is CASSSNNEQFF. The CDR3 bases are TGTGCCAGCAGCTCCAACAATGAGCAGTTCTTC.

CDR3 in DNA: TGTGCCAGTAGCCTCGGGACAGGGTGGGACACTGAAGCTTTCTTT. The encoded protein is CASSLGTGWDTEAFF. V gene TRBV19 combines with J gene TRBJ1-1, with 9 bases aligning to TRBD1. CDR3 length equals 15 residues. In germline, CDR1 is LNHDA, CDR2 SQIVND (reference sequence). Unmatched junction bases numbered 8, after V lost 6 bases and J lost 3 bases. Complete variable domain (other parts from reference TRBV19 and TRBJ1-1): DGGITQSPKYLFRKEGQNVTLSCEQNLNHDAMYWYRQDPGQGLRLIYYSQIVNDFQKGDIAEGYSVSREKKESFPLTVTSAQKNPTAFYLCASSLGTGWDTEAFFGQGTRLTVV.

V is TRBV19 and J is TRBJ2-1; D gene unclear. The CDR3 consists of 13 residues. The V end was cut by 4 bases, the J end by 1 base, with 5 bases between. Germline V gene sequence: CDR1 LNHDA, CDR2 SQIVND (reference sequence). The CDR3 loop is CASSTLSYNEQFF. For the CDR3, the DNA is TGTGCCAGTAGTACTCTTTCCTACAATGAGCAGTTCTTC. The full variable domain, in which reference TRBV19 and TRBJ2-1 provide the parts outside the CDR3, is DGGITQSPKYLFRKEGQNVTLSCEQNLNHDAMYWYRQDPGQGLRLIYYSQIVNDFQKGDIAEGYSVSREKKESFPLTVTSAQKNPTAFYLCASSTLSYNEQFFGPGTRLTVL.

This chain links TRBV18 with TRBJ2-5; possible D gene TRBD2, 6 bases. Germline V lookup: CDR1 KGHSH, CDR2 LQKENI. There are 13 residues in the CDR3. V was cut by 2 bases and J by 5 bases, with 9 bases left in between. CDR3 nucleotide sequence: TGTGCCAGCTCACCAGGGACTGGGGAGACCCAGTACTTC. Its translation is CASSPGTGETQYF. The full variable domain, its missing parts supplied by reference TRBV18 and TRBJ2-5, is NAGVMQNPRHLVRRRGQEARLRCSPMKGHSHVYWYRQLPEEGLKFMVYLQKENIIDESGMPKERFSAEFPKEGPSILRIQQVVRGDSAAYFCASSPGTGETQYFGPGTRLLVL.

This chain uses TRBV15 with TRBJ2-7; D ambiguous. Germline V gene sequence: CDR1 LNHNV, CDR2 YYDKDF (reference sequence). V dropped 0 bases and J dropped 5 bases, with 11 bases sitting between them. There are 14 residues in the CDR3. The CDR3 reads CATSRDREHHEQYF. CDR3 DNA sequence: TGTGCCACCAGCAGAGATCGCGAGCACCACGAGCAGTACTTC.

The chain joins TRBV6-1 to TRBJ2-7; a weak D match, TRBD1 (7 bases). The CDR3 is made up of 19 amino acids. The V gene's germline CDR1 is MNHNS and CDR2 SASEGT. Trimming stripped 2 bases from V and 0 bases from J, with 23 bases between. The chain's CDR3 is CASSERGGGGTASSYEQYF. Written as DNA, the CDR3 is TGTGCCAGCAGTGAAAGGGGAGGAGGCGGGACAGCGTCCTCCTACGAGCAGTACTTC.

The genes are TRBV6-5 and TRBJ2-7; D perhaps matches TRBD1 (5 bases). Trimming left V 1 base short and J 2 bases short, with 9 bases between. There are 14 residues in the CDR3. The germline V gene has CDR1 MNHEY and CDR2 SVGAGI. In nucleotides, the CDR3 is TGTGCCAGCAGTTACTGGCAGGGAACCTACGAGCAGTACTTC. Its translation is CASSYWQGTYEQYF.

V usage is TRBV19 and J usage is TRBJ2-7; 7 positions match TRBD1. Germline loops: CDR1 LNHDA, CDR2 SQIVND (reference sequence). The V and J ends lost 4 bases and 1 base, in that order; junction bases with no gene match: 4. The CDR3 runs to 14 residues. The CDR3, as DNA: TGTGCCAGTAGTAAGGCAGGGGGTTCCTACGAGCAGTACTTC. This gives the protein CASSKAGGSYEQYF.